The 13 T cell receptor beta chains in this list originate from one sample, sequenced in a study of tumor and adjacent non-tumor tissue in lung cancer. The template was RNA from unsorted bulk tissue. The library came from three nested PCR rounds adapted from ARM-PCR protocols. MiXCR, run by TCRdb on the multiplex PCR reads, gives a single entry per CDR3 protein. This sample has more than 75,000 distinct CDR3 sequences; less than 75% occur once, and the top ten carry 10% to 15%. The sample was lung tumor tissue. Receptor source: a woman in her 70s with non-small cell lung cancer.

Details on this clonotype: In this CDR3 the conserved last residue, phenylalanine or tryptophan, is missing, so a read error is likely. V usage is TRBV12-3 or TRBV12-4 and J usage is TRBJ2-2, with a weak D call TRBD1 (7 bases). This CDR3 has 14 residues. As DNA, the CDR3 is TGTGTCAGCACCGACAGGGAGGCGGCCGGGGAGCTGTTTTAT. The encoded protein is CVSTDREAAGELFY.

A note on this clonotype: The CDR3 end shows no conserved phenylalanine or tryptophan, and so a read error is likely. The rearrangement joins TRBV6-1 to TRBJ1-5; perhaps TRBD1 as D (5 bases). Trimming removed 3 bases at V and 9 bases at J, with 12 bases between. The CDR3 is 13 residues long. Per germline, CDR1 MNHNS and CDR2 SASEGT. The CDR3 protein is CASSDGADRPQHL. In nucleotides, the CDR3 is TGTGCCAGCAGTGACGGGGCGGACCGGCCCCAGCATCTT.

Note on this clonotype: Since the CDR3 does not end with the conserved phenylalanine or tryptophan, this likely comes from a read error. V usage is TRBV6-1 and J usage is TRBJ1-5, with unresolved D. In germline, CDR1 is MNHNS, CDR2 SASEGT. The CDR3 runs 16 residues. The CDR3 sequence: CGSSERGRNSNQPQHL. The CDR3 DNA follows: TGTGGCAGCAGTGAACGTGGTAGAAATAGCAATCAGCCCCAGCATTTA.

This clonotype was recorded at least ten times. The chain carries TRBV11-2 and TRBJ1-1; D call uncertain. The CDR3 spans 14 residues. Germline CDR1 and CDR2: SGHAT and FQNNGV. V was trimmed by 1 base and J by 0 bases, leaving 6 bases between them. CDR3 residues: CASSLGLMNTEAFF. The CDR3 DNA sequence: TGTGCCAGCAGCTTAGGACTGATGAACACTGAAGCTTTCTTT.

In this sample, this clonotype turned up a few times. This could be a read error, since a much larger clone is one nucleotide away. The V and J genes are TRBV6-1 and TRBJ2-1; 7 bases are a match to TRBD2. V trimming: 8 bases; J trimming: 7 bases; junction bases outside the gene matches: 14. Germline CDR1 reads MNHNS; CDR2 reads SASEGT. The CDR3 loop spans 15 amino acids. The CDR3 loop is CASAVLSGGWNEQFF. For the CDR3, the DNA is TGTGCCAGCGCCGTACTATCGGGAGGTTGGAATGAGCAGTTCTTC.

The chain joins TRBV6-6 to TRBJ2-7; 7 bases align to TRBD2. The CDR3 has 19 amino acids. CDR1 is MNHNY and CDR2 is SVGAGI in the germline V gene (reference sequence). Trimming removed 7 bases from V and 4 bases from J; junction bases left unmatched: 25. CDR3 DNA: TGTGCCAGCACAATTTACCTCGGGAACAGCGGGGCTAGCGTATACGAGCAGTACTTC. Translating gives CASTIYLGNSGASVYEQYF.

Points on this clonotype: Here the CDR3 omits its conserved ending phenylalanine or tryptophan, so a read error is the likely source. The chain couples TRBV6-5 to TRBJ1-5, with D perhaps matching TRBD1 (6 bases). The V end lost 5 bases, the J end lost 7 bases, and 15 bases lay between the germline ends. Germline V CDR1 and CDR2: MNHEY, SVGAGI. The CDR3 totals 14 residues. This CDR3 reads CASSTDRSGQPQHS. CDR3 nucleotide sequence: TGTGCCAGCAGTACGGACAGATCTGGACAGCCCCAGCATTCT.

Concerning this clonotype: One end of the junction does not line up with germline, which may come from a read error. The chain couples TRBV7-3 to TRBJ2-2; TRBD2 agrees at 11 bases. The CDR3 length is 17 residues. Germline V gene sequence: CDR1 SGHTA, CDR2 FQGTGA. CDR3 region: CANSLTPSGRNTGELSF. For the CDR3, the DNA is TGTGCCAACAGCTTAACACCTAGCGGGAGGAACACCGGGGAGCTGTCTTTT.

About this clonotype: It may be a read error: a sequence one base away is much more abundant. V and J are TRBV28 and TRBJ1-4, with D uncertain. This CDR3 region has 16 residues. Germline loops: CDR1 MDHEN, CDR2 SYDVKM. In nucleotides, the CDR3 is TGTGCCAACAGTTTTAGCAGTATGTCGCCTAATGAAAAACTGTTTTTT. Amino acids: CANSFSSMSPNEKLFF.

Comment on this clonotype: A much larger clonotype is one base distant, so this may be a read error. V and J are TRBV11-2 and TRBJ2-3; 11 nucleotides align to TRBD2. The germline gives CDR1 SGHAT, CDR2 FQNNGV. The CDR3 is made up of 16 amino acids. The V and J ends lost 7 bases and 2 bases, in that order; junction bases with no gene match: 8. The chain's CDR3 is CASNSGTSGNTDTQYF. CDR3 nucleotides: TGTGCCAGCAACTCTGGGACTAGCGGCAACACAGATACGCAGTATTTT.

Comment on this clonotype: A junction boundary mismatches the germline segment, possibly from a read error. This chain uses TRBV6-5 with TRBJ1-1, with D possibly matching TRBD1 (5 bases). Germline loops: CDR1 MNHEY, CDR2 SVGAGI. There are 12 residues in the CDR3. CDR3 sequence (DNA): TGTGCCAGCATCCTCGGGACCACCGAAGTTTTCTTT. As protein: CASILGTTEVFF.

The CDR3 region is CASSPWDAGRNEQFF. Here the CDR3 DNA reads TGTGCCAGCTCACCCTGGGACGCAGGGAGAAATGAGCAGTTCTTC. V is TRBV18 and J is TRBJ2-1, with D perhaps matching TRBD1 or TRBD2 (5 bases each). The V gene lost 3 bases and the J gene lost 7 bases, with 16 bases spanning the gap. CDR3 length equals 15 residues. Germline assignment: CDR1 KGHSH and CDR2 LQKENI.

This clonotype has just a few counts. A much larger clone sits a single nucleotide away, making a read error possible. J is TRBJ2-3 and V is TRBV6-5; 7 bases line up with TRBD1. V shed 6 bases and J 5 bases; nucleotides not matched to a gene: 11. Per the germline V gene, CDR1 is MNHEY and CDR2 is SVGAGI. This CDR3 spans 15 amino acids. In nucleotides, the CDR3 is TGTGCCAGCAGACCGACCCGGACAGGTTTAGATACGCAGTATTTT. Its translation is CASRPTRTGLDTQYF.